This TCR beta chain was identified in a study of Tregs in tolerant kidney transplant recipients. Study results and caveats: Biological reproducibility was not directly addressed, but technical replication error appeared minimal. Few patients were studied, so findings need validation in larger groups.

The assay was immunoSEQ multiplex PCR, and TCRdb's table has in-frame clones only and misses some. Of about 15,000 clones in the sample, approximately 92% were seen once. Unstimulated Tregs (CD4+CD25+CD127-) and CD4+CD25- non-Tregs were sorted from PBMCs. For this clone: No antigen is known for it.

The CDR3 is 15 residues long. Unmatched junction bases numbered 6, after V lost 2 bases and J lost 5 bases. From germline, CDR1 is MNHNS and CDR2 SASEGT. The receptor was derived from a human donor in good health. J is TRBJ2-3 and V is TRBV6-1, with 8 bases lining up with TRBD1. The specimen was CD8+ T cells from blood. For the CDR3, the DNA is TGTGCCAGCAGTGAATGGACAGGGAGTTTAGATACGCAGTATTTT. Its protein product is CASSEWTGSLDTQYF.